What follows are 15 T cell receptor beta chains derived from one specimen sequenced in a study of cytomegalovirus exposure and HLA in healthy donors. Sequencing was performed with immunoSEQ multiplex PCR; in TCRdb, only in-frame clones are kept and a portion is missing. Among a few hundred thousand clones listed, around 87% were seen once. Sequenced sample: PBMCs. The receptors come from a woman between 18 and 30 years old in good health and CMV-seronegative.

The V gene is TRBV28, the J gene TRBJ2-1; D unclear. CDR1 and CDR2 (germline): MDHEN, SYDVKM. Trimming left V 6 bases short and J 4 bases short, with 10 bases between. CDR3 length equals 13 residues. CDR3 coding DNA: TGTGCCAGCAGACTCATTTATTACAATGAGCAGTTCTTC. The encoded protein is CASRLIYYNEQFF.

The rearrangement uses TRBV25-1 and TRBJ1-5; 7 bases align to TRBD1. Germline trimming cut 1 base from V and 2 bases from J; bases unmatched to any gene: 2. From germline, CDR1 is MGHDK and CDR2 SYGVNS. CDR3 length: 15 residues. The CDR3 spells CASSECTGGNQPQHF. The CDR3, as DNA: TGTGCCAGCAGTGAATGTACAGGGGGCAATCAGCCCCAGCATTTT.

Only one count was recorded for this clone. The chain couples TRBV6-1 to TRBJ1-1, with D tentatively TRBD1 (5 bases). Germline lookup yields CDR1 MNHNS and CDR2 SASEGT. V was cut by 3 bases and J by 8 bases, with 13 bases left in between. The CDR3 spans 13 residues. CDR3 loop: CASSDLGDNEAFF. CDR3 sequence (DNA): TGTGCCAGCAGTGACTTAGGGGATAACGAAGCTTTCTTT.

CDR3 in DNA: TGTGCCAGCAGTGAGTCCGGGAACGGCTACACCTTC. Translated, it gives CASSESGNGYTF. The V call is TRBV2, the J call TRBJ1-2; no firm D call. Trimming shortened V by 3 bases and J by 8 bases, and 10 bases separated the two germline ends. The length of the CDR3 is 12 residues. Germline CDR1 SNHLY, CDR2 FYNNEI.

This CDR3 is CASSPPGGGGVSRIDEQFF. The CDR3 DNA reads TGTGCCAGCTCACCACCGGGGGGAGGGGGAGTGAGCAGAATCGATGAGCAGTTCTTC. This chain uses TRBV18 with TRBJ2-1; a weak D match, TRBD2 (7 bases). Germline CDR1 is KGHSH and CDR2 is LQKENI. Trimming left V 0 bases short and J 8 bases short, with 26 bases between. CDR3 size: 19 residues.

The rearrangement joins TRBV4-3 to TRBJ1-2; 7 bases align to TRBD1. The germline CDR1 and CDR2 sequences are LGHNA and YSLEER. The V segment lost 4 bases and the J segment 0 bases; nucleotides outside the gene matches: 2. The length of the CDR3 is 14 residues. The CDR3 loop is CASSRQGANYGYTF. CDR3 nucleotides: TGCGCCAGCAGCCGACAGGGAGCTAACTATGGCTACACCTTC.

This sequence joins TRBV9 and TRBJ2-1; tentatively, D is TRBD2 (5 bases). In germline, CDR1 is SGDLS, CDR2 YYNGEE. Trimming pared 0 bases from V and 5 bases from J, leaving 12 bases between. This CDR3 comprises 15 residues. The CDR3 coding sequence is TGTGCCAGCAGCGTAGAGGATAGCGCCAACAATGAGCAGTTCTTC. Translated: CASSVEDSANNEQFF.

The chain has TRBV7-5 and TRBJ2-7; the table assigns TRBD2, which was not confirmed against the DNA. TRBV7-5 is marked as a pseudogene. The CDR3 covers 15 residues. CDR3 coding DNA: TGTGTCAGAAGCATACTAGCGCGCCCCCCTGGAGAGCAGTACTTC. Translation gives CVRSILARPPGEQYF.

This sequence joins TRBV7-6 and TRBJ2-3, with TRBD2 identical over 11 bases. The CDR3 has 17 residues. Unmatched junction bases numbered 10, after V lost 6 bases and J lost 2 bases. The germline V gene has CDR1 SGHVS and CDR2 FNYEAQ. CDR3 in amino acids: CASRPKRLAGNTDTQYF. CDR3 coding DNA: TGTGCCAGCAGACCGAAACGACTAGCGGGAAACACAGATACGCAGTATTTT.

The chain couples TRBV9 to TRBJ1-2; D may be TRBD1 (6 bases). Deletions cut 0 bases from V and 5 bases from J, with 20 bases between. CDR1 and CDR2 from the germline V gene are SGDLS and YYNGEE. The CDR3 is 17 residues long. CDR3 in DNA: TGTGCCAGCAGCGTAGTTCTGAGGACAGCGCCGGGATATGGCTACACCTTC. This encodes CASSVVLRTAPGYGYTF.

The chain joins TRBV25-1 to TRBJ2-7; D not certain. This CDR3 is 14 amino acids long. CDR1 and CDR2 from the germline V gene are MGHDK and SYGVNS. V shed 6 bases and J shed 7 bases, with 19 bases lying between them. The CDR3: CASRNHGSGDEQYF. The CDR3 DNA sequence: TGTGCCAGCAGGAATCACGGGTCCGGAGATGAGCAGTACTTC.

The chain uses TRBV5-4 and TRBJ1-1; 7 bases map to TRBD1. This CDR3 has 13 residues. Germline V gene sequence: CDR1 SGHNT, CDR2 YYREEE (reference sequence). Trimming took 3 bases from V and 9 from J; bases not matched to a gene: 8. CDR3 region: CASSSSGGRKAFF. CDR3 in DNA: TGTGCCAGCAGCTCATCAGGGGGTCGGAAAGCTTTCTTT.

The chain recombines TRBV9 with TRBJ2-3, with 10 bases aligning to TRBD1. This CDR3 is built from 16 residues. With V trimmed by 2 bases and J by 0 bases, 3 bases remained unmatched. Germline loops: CDR1 SGDLS, CDR2 YYNGEE. DNA of the CDR3: TGTGCCAGCAGCGTCCGACAGGGGGCGAGCACAGATACGCAGTATTTT. Encoded protein: CASSVRQGASTDTQYF. Drawing the rest from reference TRBV9 and TRBJ2-3, the complete variable domain is DSGVTQTPKHLITATGQRVTLRCSPRSGDLSVYWYQQSLDQGLQFLIQYYNGEERAKGNILERFSAQQFPDLHSELNLSSLELGDSALYFCASSVRQGASTDTQYFGPGTRLTVL.

This clone was counted only a few times. The chain employs TRBV5-1 and TRBJ1-2, with a possible D match to TRBD1 (6 bases). Deletions cut 3 bases from V and 5 bases from J, with 11 bases between. CDR3 length: 13 residues. Germline loops: CDR1 SGHRS, CDR2 YFSETQ. CDR3 region: CASSYDRRYGYTF. The CDR3 DNA is TGCGCCAGCAGCTACGACAGGAGATATGGCTACACCTTC.

V gene TRBV30 combines with J gene TRBJ1-5, with D unresolved. The CDR3 extends over 13 amino acids. The ends were cut back, 4 bases at V and 7 bases at J, with 14 bases in the middle. The germline V gene encodes CDR1 GTSNPN and CDR2 SVGIG (reference sequence). The CDR3 DNA sequence: TGTGCCTGGACCGAGCGCAGCGGCCAGCCCCAGCATTTT. This translates into CAWTERSGQPQHF. Based on the CDR3 plus reference TRBV30 and TRBJ1-5, the full variable domain is SQTIHQWPATLVQPVGSPLSLECTVEGTSNPNLYWYRQAAGRGLQLLFYSVGIGQISSEVPQNLSASRPQDRQFILSSKKLLLSDSGFYLCAWTERSGQPQHFGDGTRLSIL.